These T cell receptor beta chains were read from a single sample in a study of blood T cell repertoires in COVID-19. Produced via immunoSEQ multiplex PCR; TCRdb's table is partial and in-frame only. The repertoire holds roughly 350,000 clones, with approximately 91% as singletons. The sample was peripheral blood. These receptors were obtained from a woman aged 70-85 years with COVID-19, enrolled during active disease. CDR3s include the opening cysteine and the closing phenylalanine or tryptophan. Each record gives: D gene, J gene, V gene, clone size, CDR3 DNA, CDR3 protein. A D gene is named only where the DNA matches it firmly. Size values are once, few and many counts, or a class for expanded clones, and some rows have none.

d_call: -; j_call: TRBJ1-1; v_call: TRBV4-1; clone_size: -; cdr3_nt: TGCGCCAGCAGCCAAGACCGGACAGTCGAGCCTGAAGCTTTCTTT; cdr3_aa: CASSQDRTVEPEAFF
d_call: -; j_call: TRBJ1-5; v_call: TRBV11-3; clone_size: -; cdr3_nt: TGTGCCAGCAGCTCGATCAGGGGTGTAAATCAGCCCCAGCATTTT; cdr3_aa: CASSSIRGVNQPQHF
d_call: -; j_call: TRBJ2-1; v_call: TRBV2; clone_size: -; cdr3_nt: TGTGCCAGCAGTGAACAGGGTTATAGGGACAATGAGCAGTTCTTC; cdr3_aa: CASSEQGYRDNEQFF
d_call: TRBD2; j_call: TRBJ2-7; v_call: TRBV5-1; clone_size: -; cdr3_nt: TGCGCCAGCAGCAATTCCTTAGGACTAGCCGAGCAGTACTTC; cdr3_aa: CASSNSLGLAEQYF
d_call: TRBD1; j_call: TRBJ1-3; v_call: TRBV28; clone_size: -; cdr3_nt: TGTGCCAGCAACACAGGGGCGGCGGGAAACACCATATATTTT; cdr3_aa: CASNTGAAGNTIYF
d_call: -; j_call: TRBJ1-2; v_call: TRBV10-3; clone_size: -; cdr3_nt: TGTGCCATCAGTGGTTCGGTCGGCTACACCTTC; cdr3_aa: CAISGSVGYTF
d_call: TRBD1; j_call: TRBJ1-2; v_call: TRBV18; clone_size: -; cdr3_nt: TGTGCCAGCTCACGGGACAGGGAGTTTGACTACACCTTC; cdr3_aa: CASSRDREFDYTF
d_call: TRBD1; j_call: TRBJ1-2; v_call: TRBV9; clone_size: -; cdr3_nt: TGTGCCAGCAGCCCCACAGGGGGGTTGGGCTACACCTTC; cdr3_aa: CASSPTGGLGYTF
d_call: -; j_call: TRBJ2-5; v_call: TRBV14; clone_size: -; cdr3_nt: TGTGCCAGCAGCTGGGGCGCCAGGGCTGAGACCCAGTACTTC; cdr3_aa: CASSWGARAETQYF
d_call: -; j_call: TRBJ2-1; v_call: TRBV5-1; clone_size: -; cdr3_nt: TGCGCCAGCAGCTTTCCGGGGGGCCGCAACAATGAGCAGTTCTTC; cdr3_aa: CASSFPGGRNNEQFF
d_call: TRBD2; j_call: TRBJ2-2; v_call: TRBV5-1; clone_size: -; cdr3_nt: TGCGCCAGCAGCGGGACTAGCGGGGTGAACACCGGGGAGCTGTTTTTT; cdr3_aa: CASSGTSGVNTGELFF
d_call: TRBD2; j_call: TRBJ2-3; v_call: TRBV5-1; clone_size: -; cdr3_nt: TGCGCCAGCAGCTTGGTGGGACTAGCGACCCCGAGCACAGATACGCAGTATTTT; cdr3_aa: CASSLVGLATPSTDTQYF
d_call: -; j_call: TRBJ1-1; v_call: TRBV7-6; clone_size: -; cdr3_nt: TGTGCCAGCAGCCCCTGGGAGCTGAACACTGAAGCTTTCTTT; cdr3_aa: CASSPWELNTEAFF
d_call: -; j_call: TRBJ2-5; v_call: TRBV9; clone_size: once; cdr3_nt: TGTGCCAGCAGCGTAGAGGAGGGAGGCATGGAGACCCAGTACTTC; cdr3_aa: CASSVEEGGMETQYF
d_call: -; j_call: TRBJ2-2; v_call: TRBV6-5; clone_size: once; cdr3_nt: TGTGCCAGCACCATTATAGGGGGTTCCGGGGAGCTGTTTTTT; cdr3_aa: CASTIIGGSGELFF
d_call: TRBD1; j_call: TRBJ1-2; v_call: TRBV27; clone_size: -; cdr3_nt: TGTGCCAGCAGGATCACAGGGGGCGGCTACACCTTC; cdr3_aa: CASRITGGGYTF
d_call: TRBD2; j_call: TRBJ2-5; v_call: TRBV28; clone_size: -; cdr3_nt: TGTGCCAGCAGATCTAGCGGGGGTCGAGAGACCCAGTACTTC; cdr3_aa: CASRSSGGRETQYF